This TCR beta chain was captured in a study of T cell clonality in common variable immunodeficiency. Regarding this clone: The antigen remains unidentified. Sequencing ends 3 residues short of the CDR3 end; the germline J gene provides the rest.

Libraries were prepared by immunoSEQ multiplex PCR; TCRdb keeps only in-frame clonotypes and omits some of them. The specimen gives fewer than 60,000 clones without singletons; the ten biggest hold just over 2%. With 3 bases clipped from V and 1 base from J, the junction kept 2 bases outside the gene matches. Germline CDR1 PRHDT, CDR2 FYEKMQ (reference sequence). CDR3 length: 15 amino acids. Study-level results: Compared with healthy controls, CVID subjects showed increased TCRbeta clonality, mostly in about a third. Common variable immunodeficiency TCR beta sequences reportedly had fewer deletions and N-nucleotide insertions.

Sample: peripheral blood mononuclear cells. This TCR derives from a person aged 18 to 75 in good health. The chain joins TRBV13 to TRBJ2-2, with 7 bases that match TRBD2. This CDR3 is CASSFGGGNTGELFF. The sequenced CDR3 bases are TGTGCCAGCAGCTTCGGCGGGGGGAACACCGGGGAG.